This T cell receptor (beta chain) was retrieved from a study of blood T cell repertoires in COVID-19. Original analysis: Estimation of nucleated cell counts relied on the amplification of reference gene primers. Data came from immunoSEQ multiplex PCR; TCRdb stores just in-frame clones and leaves some out. Clonal size and the V and J genes are those of that table, whereas D and trimming came from the DNA. The sample lists roughly 120,000 clones, around 78% occurring once. The CDR3 is 15 amino acids. The J segment lost 6 bases and the V segment lost 3 bases, leaving 9 bases of the junction unmatched. The germline CDR1 and CDR2 sequences are SGDLS and YYNGEE.

The sequence came from a man in his 70s with acute or convalescent COVID-19. The gene calls are TRBV9 and TRBJ1-3; 7 bases are a match to TRBD1. Sample: peripheral blood. The DNA of the CDR3 is TGTGCCAGCAGCGCCTTACAGGGGTCGGAAAACACCATATATTTT. It is translated as CASSALQGSENTIYF.